The 10 T cell receptor beta chains listed next were all sequenced from one sample in a study of T cells in localized non-small cell lung cancer. Profiled with immunoSEQ multiplex PCR; TCRdb holds only in-frame clones, not every one. Among fewer than 30,000 clones listed, 70% to 90% were seen once. The material sequenced was peripheral blood, taken before any cancer treatment. These receptors all stem from a woman aged 35-70 years with stage I lung adenocarcinoma.

This chain uses TRBV7-6 with TRBJ2-3; D gene unclear. The CDR3 runs 14 residues. Germline V gene lookup returns CDR1 SGHVS and CDR2 FNYEAQ. The V end was cut by 5 bases, the J end by 0 bases, with 9 bases between. CDR3 nucleotides: TGTGCCAGCAGCCTTAGGGTCAGCACAGATACGCAGTATTTT. This codes for CASSLRVSTDTQYF.

V usage is TRBV19 and J usage is TRBJ1-1; no firm D call. Germline V CDR1 and CDR2: LNHDA, SQIVND (reference sequence). The CDR3 runs to 15 residues. The V end was cut by 3 bases, the J end by 0 bases, with 11 bases between. The CDR3: CASSIVSRMNTEAFF. CDR3 DNA: TGTGCCAGTAGTATTGTGTCGAGAATGAACACTGAAGCTTTCTTT.

This clone was found once. The rearrangement links TRBV5-5 to TRBJ2-3, with TRBD2 identical over 10 bases. The CDR3 sequence is 16 residues long. Germline V CDR1 and CDR2: SGHKS, YYEKEE (reference sequence). J lost 5 bases, V lost 0 bases, and 6 bases had no gene match. In DNA, the CDR3 is TGTGCCAGCAGCTTGGCCGTAGCGGGGGGTCAAGATACGCAGTATTTT. Translated: CASSLAVAGGQDTQYF. Looking up the rest from reference TRBV5-5 and TRBJ2-3 gives the full variable domain: DAGVTQSPTHLIKTRGQQVTLRCSPISGHKSVSWYQQVLGQGPQFIFQYYEKEERGRGNFPDRFSARQFPNYSSELNVNALLLGDSALYLCASSLAVAGGQDTQYFGPGTRLTVL.

V and J are TRBV21-1 and TRBJ1-6; the table names TRBD1, a call not compared with the DNA. TRBV21-1 constitutes a pseudogene. The CDR3 is 15 amino acids. In nucleotides, the CDR3 is TGTGCCAGCAGCAAAGCCGGACAGGTAAATTCACCCCTCCACTTT. Translation: CASSKAGQVNSPLHF.

CDR3 nucleotides: TGTGCCAGCAGCTCGGGACAACTCGGGGAGCTGTTTTTT. Its translation is CASSSGQLGELFF. The V call is TRBV11-3, the J call TRBJ2-2; TRBD1 might be the D (6 bases). The CDR3 is 13 amino acids. CDR1 and CDR2 (germline): SGHNT, YENEEA. The V and J ends lost 4 bases and 7 bases respectively, with 10 bases between them.

CDR3 in amino acids: CASSRGTSGGVGETQYF. CDR3 nucleotides: TGTGCCAGCAGCCGAGGGACTAGCGGGGGAGTGGGGGAGACCCAGTACTTC. The chain joins TRBV11-1 to TRBJ2-5; 14 nucleotides line up with TRBD2. This CDR3 has 17 residues. The germline V gene has CDR1 SGHAT and CDR2 FQDESV (reference sequence). The J segment lost 5 bases and the V segment lost 5 bases, leaving 10 bases of the junction unmatched.

Here the CDR3 DNA reads TGTGCCAGCAGACCCCCCGGGACGGGAGCGAGTAATTCACCCCTCCACTTT. Its protein is CASRPPGTGASNSPLHF. V and J are TRBV28 and TRBJ1-6; tentative D call: TRBD1 (5 bases). The V end was cut by 6 bases, the J end by 6 bases, with 21 bases between. There are 17 residues in the CDR3. From germline, CDR1 is MDHEN and CDR2 SYDVKM.

This chain links TRBV18 with TRBJ1-4, with D hard to call. V lost 0 bases and J 0 bases, leaving 14 bases between the germline ends. Germline V lookup: CDR1 KGHSH, CDR2 LQKENI. CDR3 length equals 18 residues. The CDR3 loop reads CASSPPNAVAATNEKLFF. CDR3 DNA sequence: TGTGCCAGCTCACCACCGAATGCCGTGGCTGCAACTAATGAAAAACTGTTTTTT.

The chain recombines TRBV7-6 with TRBJ2-7; TRBD1 or TRBD2 may be the D gene (5 bases each). Germline V gene sequence: CDR1 SGHVS, CDR2 FNYEAQ. There are 15 residues in the CDR3. V dropped 0 bases and J dropped 0 bases, with 9 bases sitting between them. As DNA, the CDR3 is TGTGCCAGCAGCTTAGCTAGCGACAGCTCCTACGAGCAGTACTTC. Translation: CASSLASDSSYEQYF.

This clone showed up just a few times. The chain employs TRBV7-8 and TRBJ1-5, with 9 positions matching TRBD1. Germline loops: CDR1 SGHVS, CDR2 FQNEAQ. The V and J ends lost 5 bases and 6 bases, in that order; junction bases with no gene match: 2. The CDR3 runs 13 residues. The CDR3 spells CASSRDRVQPQHF. The CDR3 region has the DNA TGTGCCAGCAGCCGGGACAGGGTTCAGCCCCAGCATTTT.